This TCR beta chain appears in the sequencing data of a study of cytomegalovirus exposure and HLA in healthy donors. V lost 1 base, J lost 1 base, and 12 bases stayed unmatched. The CDR3 is 19 residues long. CDR1 is SGDLS, CDR2 YYNGEE, per germline. Use of 60 Vbeta and 13 Jbeta primers characterized the PCR. The data were produced by immunoSEQ multiplex PCR, yet TCRdb's version contains in-frame clones alone and is incomplete. The sample yields about 150,000 clones, 60% to 75% seen once. The sequence was obtained from a man aged 30 to 39 in good health and CMV-seronegative. The gene calls are TRBV9 and TRBJ2-1; 9 bases match TRBD2. The material sequenced was PBMCs. CDR3 sequence (DNA): TGTGCCAGCAGCGTACCTAGCGGGACCATAGAGGGGTCCTACAATGAGCAGTTCTTC. Encoded protein: CASSVPSGTIEGSYNEQFF. Full variable domain (rest looked up from reference TRBV9 and TRBJ2-1): DSGVTQTPKHLITATGQRVTLRCSPRSGDLSVYWYQQSLDQGLQFLIQYYNGEERAKGNILERFSAQQFPDLHSELNLSSLELGDSALYFCASSVPSGTIEGSYNEQFFGPGTRLTVL.